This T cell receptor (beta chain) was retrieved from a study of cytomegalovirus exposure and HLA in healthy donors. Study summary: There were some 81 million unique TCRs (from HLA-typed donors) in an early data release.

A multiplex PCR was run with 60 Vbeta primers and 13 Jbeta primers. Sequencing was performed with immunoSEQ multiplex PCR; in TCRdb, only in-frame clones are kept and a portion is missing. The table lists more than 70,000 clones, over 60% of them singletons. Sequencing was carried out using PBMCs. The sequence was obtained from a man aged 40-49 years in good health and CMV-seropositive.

The CDR3 DNA reads TGTGCCAGCAGTCCCTCCCGGACAGTACCTGAAGCTTTCTTT. Its translation is CASSPSRTVPEAFF. The chain uses TRBV27 and TRBJ1-1, with D tentatively TRBD1 (6 bases). The germline V gene encodes CDR1 MNHEY and CDR2 SMNVEV (reference sequence). V was clipped by 5 bases and J by 6 bases, with 16 bases between them. This CDR3 spans 14 amino acids.